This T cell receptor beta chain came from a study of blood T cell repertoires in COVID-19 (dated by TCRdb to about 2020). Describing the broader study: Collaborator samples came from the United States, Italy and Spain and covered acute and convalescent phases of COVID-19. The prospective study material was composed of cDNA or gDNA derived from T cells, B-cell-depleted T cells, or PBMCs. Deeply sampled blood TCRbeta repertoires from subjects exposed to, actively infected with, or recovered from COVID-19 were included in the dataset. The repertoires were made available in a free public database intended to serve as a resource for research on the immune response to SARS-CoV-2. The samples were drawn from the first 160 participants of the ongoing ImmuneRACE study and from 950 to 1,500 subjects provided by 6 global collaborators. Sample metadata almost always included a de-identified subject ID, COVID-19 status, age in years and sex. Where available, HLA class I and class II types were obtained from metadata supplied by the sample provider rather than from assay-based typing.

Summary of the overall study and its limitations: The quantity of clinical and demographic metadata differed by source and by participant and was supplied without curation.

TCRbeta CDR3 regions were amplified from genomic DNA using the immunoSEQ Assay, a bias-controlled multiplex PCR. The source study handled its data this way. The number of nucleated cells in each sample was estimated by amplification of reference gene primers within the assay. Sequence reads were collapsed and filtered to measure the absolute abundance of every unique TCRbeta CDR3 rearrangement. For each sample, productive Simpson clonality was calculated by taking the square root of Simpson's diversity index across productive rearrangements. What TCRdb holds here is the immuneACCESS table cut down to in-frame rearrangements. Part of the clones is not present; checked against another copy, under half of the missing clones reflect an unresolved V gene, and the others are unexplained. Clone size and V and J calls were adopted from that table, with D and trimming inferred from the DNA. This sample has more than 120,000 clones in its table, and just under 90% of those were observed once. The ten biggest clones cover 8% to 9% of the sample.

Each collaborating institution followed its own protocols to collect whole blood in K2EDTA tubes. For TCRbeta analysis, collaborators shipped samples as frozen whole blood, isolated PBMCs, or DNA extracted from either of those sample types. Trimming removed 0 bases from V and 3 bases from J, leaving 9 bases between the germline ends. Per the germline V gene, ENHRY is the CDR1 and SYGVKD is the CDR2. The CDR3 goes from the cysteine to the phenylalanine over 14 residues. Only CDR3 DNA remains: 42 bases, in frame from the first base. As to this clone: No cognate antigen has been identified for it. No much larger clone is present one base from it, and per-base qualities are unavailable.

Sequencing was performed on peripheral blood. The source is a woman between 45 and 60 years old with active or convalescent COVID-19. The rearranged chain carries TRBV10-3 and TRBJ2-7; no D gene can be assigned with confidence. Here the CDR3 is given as CAISESWRSYEQYF. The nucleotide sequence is TGTGCCATCAGTGAGTCTTGGCGGAGCTACGAGCAGTACTTC.